Listed here are 27 T cell receptor beta chains from one sample, sequenced in a study of T cells in Graves' hyperthyroidism and ophthalmopathy. Researchers amplified the TCR beta CDR3 regions from RNA transcripts. The HTBI primer set was used in a first-round RT-PCR of the TCR CDR3. Using its own MiXCR run on the multiplex PCR reads, TCRdb lists one record per CDR3 protein. The top ten clones hold approximately 8.4% of a sample with fewer than 900,000 distinct CDR3 sequences, approximately 16% of them seen once. Sequenced sample: blood. The receptors were sampled from a man aged 18-30 years with Graves' hyperthyroidism.

This clonotype was detected a few times. The genes are TRBV4-1 and TRBJ2-1; D might be TRBD1 or TRBD2, each matching 5 bases. Trimming removed 0 bases at V and 6 bases at J, with 18 bases between. Germline loops: CDR1 MGHRA, CDR2 YSYEKL. The CDR3 loop spans 17 amino acids. The CDR3 region is CASSQEKPRDVLNEQFF. The CDR3 DNA reads as TGCGCCAGCAGCCAAGAGAAGCCCCGGGACGTACTCAATGAGCAGTTCTTC.

This clonotype was observed a handful of times. The chain uses TRBV25-1 and TRBJ2-7, with D perhaps matching TRBD1 or TRBD2 (6 bases each). This CDR3 comprises 15 residues. Per the germline V gene, CDR1 is MGHDK and CDR2 is SYGVNS. Trimming stripped 7 bases from V and 0 bases from J, with 16 bases between. The CDR3 loop reads CASTGRGAGSYEQYF. The CDR3 DNA sequence: TGTGCCAGCACTGGAAGGGGGGCGGGCTCCTACGAGCAGTACTTC.

This clonotype was seen many times. The chain joins TRBV7-2 to TRBJ2-5; 10 nucleotides align to TRBD2. The V gene's germline CDR1 is SGHTA and CDR2 FQGNSA. The CDR3 consists of 21 residues. Germline trimming cut 1 base from V and 4 bases from J; bases unmatched to any gene: 21. The CDR3 DNA reads TGTGCCAGCAGCTTAGAGGGCTCCCCCGGGTGGGGACTAGCGTCCGGAGAGACCCAGTACTTC. It is translated as CASSLEGSPGWGLASGETQYF. Combining the CDR3 with reference TRBV7-2 and TRBJ2-5 gives the whole variable domain GAGVSQSPSNKVTEKGKDVELRCDPISGHTALYWYRQSLGQGLEFLIYFQGNSAPDKSGLPSDRFSAERTGGSVSTLTIQRTQQEDSAVYLCASSLEGSPGWGLASGETQYFGPGTRLLVL.

This sequence joins TRBV14 and TRBJ2-3; D gene unclear. The CDR3 is 15 amino acids. V lost 0 bases and J 7 bases, leaving 14 bases between the germline ends. Germline V gene data show CDR1 as SGHDN and CDR2 as FVKESK. The CDR3 nucleotides read TGTGCCAGCAGCCAAGAACGCGCGACCCATAATACGCAGTATTTT. Residues: CASSQERATHNTQYF.

The chain combines TRBV6-2 or TRBV6-3 with TRBJ1-4; D unclear. The CDR3 runs to 15 residues. The V end was cut by 2 bases, the J end by 8 bases, with 15 bases between. The V gene's germline CDR1 is MNHEY and CDR2 SVGEGT. CDR3: CASSYRQRGGEKLFF. CDR3 DNA: TGTGCCAGCAGTTACAGGCAGCGCGGAGGAGAAAAACTGTTTTTT.

About this clonotype itself: A much larger clone differs from this one at a single base, so this may be a read error. V gene TRBV9 combines with J gene TRBJ1-1; D remains unclear. This CDR3 has 14 residues. CDR1 is SGDLS and CDR2 is YYNGEE in the germline V gene. Trimming removed 0 bases at V and 6 bases at J, with 12 bases between. The CDR3 region is CASSVGRNSPEAFF. The CDR3 DNA sequence: TGTGCCAGCAGCGTAGGCAGGAATTCCCCTGAAGCTTTCTTT. The variable domain in full, with the rest retrieved from reference TRBV9 and TRBJ1-1, is DSGVTQTPKHLITATGQRVTLRCSPRSGDLSVYWYQQSLDQGLQFLIQYYNGEERAKGNILERFSAQQFPDLHSELNLSSLELGDSALYFCASSVGRNSPEAFFGQGTRLTVV.

This clonotype was counted many times. V and J are TRBV30 and TRBJ2-7; no clear D gene. CDR1 GTSNPN and CDR2 SVGIG come from the germline V gene (reference sequence). The V and J ends lost 2 bases and 4 bases respectively, with 6 bases between them. This CDR3 region has 11 residues. Here the CDR3 reads CAWSSRYEQYF. In DNA, the CDR3 is TGTGCCTGGAGTTCAAGGTACGAGCAGTACTTC.

This chain joins TRBV7-9 and TRBJ2-3; no clear D. CDR3 length equals 15 residues. Germline V gene sequence: CDR1 SEHNR, CDR2 FQNEAQ (reference sequence). The ends were cut back, 1 base at V and 2 bases at J, with 10 bases in the middle. Here the CDR3 reads CASSLEPEDTDTQYF. CDR3 coding DNA: TGTGCCAGCAGCTTAGAGCCAGAGGACACAGATACGCAGTATTTT.

This clonotype occurred many times. CDR3 DNA: TGCAGTGCTGCAACTAAGGACTACGAGCAGTACTTC. Its protein is CSAATKDYEQYF. The V call is TRBV20-1, the J call TRBJ2-7, with D hard to call. V shed 5 bases and J shed 3 bases, with 11 bases lying between them. The CDR3 consists of 12 residues. Per the germline V gene, CDR1 is DFQATT and CDR2 is SNEGSKA (reference sequence).

This clonotype was counted at least ten times. The genes are TRBV28 and TRBJ1-1; possible D gene TRBD1, 6 bases. Germline V gene lookup returns CDR1 MDHEN and CDR2 SYDVKM. The CDR3 runs 14 residues. The V and J ends lost 5 bases and 0 bases respectively, with 10 bases between them. Here the CDR3 DNA reads TGTGCCAGCAGTCGAGGGGGGGTGAACACTGAAGCTTTCTTT. This codes for CASSRGGVNTEAFF.

This clonotype appeared many times. The chain uses TRBV20-1 and TRBJ2-7; possible D gene TRBD1, 7 bases. The CDR3 spans 19 residues. Germline CDR1 DFQATT, CDR2 SNEGSKA (reference sequence). V lost 1 base and J 1 base, leaving 26 bases between the germline ends. CDR3 protein: CSARALQQGSGAWSYEQYF. The CDR3 DNA sequence: TGCAGTGCTAGAGCTCTCCAACAGGGGTCGGGGGCTTGGTCCTACGAGCAGTACTTC.

Only a few counts were recorded for this clonotype. The chain has TRBV4-1 and TRBJ1-2, with 7 bases fitting TRBD1. The CDR3 sequence is 15 residues long. V dropped 1 base and J dropped 5; count of bases not matched to a gene: 7. In germline, CDR1 is MGHRA, CDR2 YSYEKL. The DNA of the CDR3 is TGCGCCAGCAGCCAAGGGGAACAGGGGAGGTATGGCTACACCTTC. It specifies CASSQGEQGRYGYTF.

The genes are TRBV24-1 and TRBJ2-1; 7 bases are shared with TRBD2. The CDR3 sequence is 16 residues long. V gave up 4 bases and J gave up 4 bases; unmatched junction bases: 9. CDR1 and CDR2 (germline): KGHDR, SFDVKD. CDR3 amino acids: CATSDPSGGLYNEQFF. The DNA of the CDR3 is TGTGCCACCAGTGACCCTAGCGGAGGACTGTACAATGAGCAGTTCTTC.

This clonotype was detected ten times or more. The chain recombines TRBV28 with TRBJ2-1; D unresolved. Trimming cost V 2 bases and J 6 bases, with 11 bases left between them. CDR1 and CDR2 (germline): MDHEN, SYDVKM. The CDR3 loop spans 14 amino acids. The CDR3 reads CASSLVRSPNEQFF. The DNA of the CDR3 is TGTGCCAGCAGTTTAGTCAGGTCTCCCAATGAGCAGTTCTTC.

V gene TRBV6-1 combines with J gene TRBJ2-2; D not resolved. Germline CDR1 is MNHNS and CDR2 is SASEGT. V was pared by 4 bases and J by 1 base, with 4 bases between. CDR3 length: 13 amino acids. In nucleotides, the CDR3 is TGTGCCAGCAGTGCCCTGAACACCGGGGAGCTGTTTTTT. Protein sequence: CASSALNTGELFF.

This clonotype was seen only a few times. The chain links TRBV5-4 to TRBJ2-1, with TRBD2 matching over 12 bases. The germline V gene encodes CDR1 SGHNT and CDR2 YYREEE (reference sequence). This CDR3 spans 16 amino acids. J was trimmed by 6 bases and V by 4 bases; bases with no gene match: 8. CDR3 protein: CASSRTSGRSANEQFF. The CDR3 nucleotides are TGTGCCAGCAGCCGAACTAGCGGGAGGTCCGCCAATGAGCAGTTCTTC. The whole variable domain, remainder taken from reference TRBV5-4 and TRBJ2-1, is ETGVTQSPTHLIKTRGQQVTLRCSSQSGHNTVSWYQQALGQGPQFIFQYYREEENGRGNFPPRFSGLQFPNYSSELNVNALELDDSALYLCASSRTSGRSANEQFFGPGTRLTVL.

The chain recombines TRBV12-5 with TRBJ1-2, with TRBD1 matching 8 bases. The J segment lost 6 bases and the V segment lost 5 bases, leaving 11 bases of the junction unmatched. This CDR3 comprises 15 residues. Germline CDR1 is LGHNT and CDR2 is FRNRAP. The CDR3 bases are TGTGCTAGTGGTAACGACGCGGACAGGGCCAATGGCTACACCTTC. Protein product: CASGNDADRANGYTF. The variable domain in full, with the rest retrieved from reference TRBV12-5 and TRBJ1-2, is DARVTQTPRHKVTEMGQEVTMRCQPILGHNTVFWYRQTMMQGLELLAYFRNRAPLDDSGMPKDRFSAEMPDATLATLKIQPSEPRDSAVYFCASGNDADRANGYTFGSGTRLTVV.

This clonotype was recorded a few times. This clone may be a read error of a much larger clone one base away. Since the CDR3 does not end with the conserved phenylalanine or tryptophan, this likely comes from a read error. The J gene is TRBJ2-5, the V gene TRBV11-1; D not resolved. The CDR3 totals 13 residues. The ends were cut back, 3 bases at V and 4 bases at J, with 9 bases in the middle. Germline V gene sequence: CDR1 SGHAT, CDR2 FQDESV (reference sequence). The CDR3 is CASSFSLTETQYL. CDR3 DNA sequence: TGTGCCAGCAGCTTCTCCCTAACAGAGACCCAGTACCTC.

V is TRBV19 and J is TRBJ2-7; 8 nucleotides align to TRBD1. CDR1 is LNHDA and CDR2 is SQIVND in the germline V gene (reference sequence). This CDR3 comprises 12 residues. The trim removed 10 bases at V and 2 bases at J, leaving 4 bases unmatched. CDR3 in amino acids: CATGQGPYEQYF. The CDR3 DNA sequence: TGTGCCACTGGACAGGGCCCCTACGAGCAGTACTTC.

At least ten counts were recorded for this clonotype. The rearrangement joins TRBV7-6 to TRBJ2-7; D unresolved. Trimming took 4 bases from V and 5 from J, leaving 12 bases between them. Germline loops: CDR1 SGHVS, CDR2 FNYEAQ. The CDR3 has 13 residues. CDR3 bases: TGTGCCAGCAGCTCCAGGCCGAAGGACGAGCAGTACTTC. It encodes CASSSRPKDEQYF.

This clonotype was seen a handful of times. J is TRBJ2-4 and V is TRBV3-1; D is uncertain. Germline values: CDR1 LGHDT, CDR2 YNNKEL (reference sequence). The CDR3 consists of 14 residues. The ends were cut back, 2 bases at V and 0 bases at J, with 5 bases in the middle. The CDR3 coding sequence is TGTGCCAGCAGCCAACCCTTAGCCAAAAACATTCAGTACTTC. Translated: CASSQPLAKNIQYF. The whole variable domain, filled in from reference TRBV3-1 and TRBJ2-4, reads DTAVSQTPKYLVTQMGNDKSIKCEQNLGHDTMYWYKQDSKKFLKIMFSYNNKELIINETVPNRFSPKSPDKAHLNLHINSLELGDSAVYFCASSQPLAKNIQYFGAGTRLSVL.

This clonotype occurred a few times. The CDR3 is CSASSERNTEAFF. CDR3 nucleotide sequence: TGCAGTGCCTCGTCAGAGAGGAACACTGAAGCTTTCTTT. The V and J genes are TRBV20-1 and TRBJ1-1; no clear D gene. Germline V lookup: CDR1 DFQATT, CDR2 SNEGSKA (reference sequence). The V end lost 6 bases, the J end lost 1 base, and 12 bases lay between the germline ends. The CDR3 length is 13 residues.

Many counts were recorded for this clonotype. The chain joins TRBV6-2 or TRBV6-3 to TRBJ2-1; no clear D. V lost 5 bases and J lost 1, with 9 bases in between. This CDR3 is 14 amino acids long. Germline loops: CDR1 MNHEY, CDR2 SVGEGT. The CDR3 coding sequence is TGTGCCAGCAGTGGGTCCCTATCCTACAATGAGCAGTTCTTC. Residues: CASSGSLSYNEQFF.

This clonotype came up many times. This chain uses TRBV28 with TRBJ2-1; TRBD2 agrees at 8 bases. CDR1 and CDR2 from the germline V gene are MDHEN and SYDVKM. There are 17 residues in the CDR3. J lost 8 bases, V lost 2 bases, and 14 bases had no gene match. For the CDR3, the DNA is TGTGCCAGCAGTTTAACCCCCGCTAGCGGGTTAAACGATGAGCAGTTCTTC. This sequence encodes CASSLTPASGLNDEQFF.

A note on this clonotype: A read error is possible here, since a much larger clone lies one base away. The genes are TRBV7-2 and TRBJ1-2, with D perhaps matching TRBD1 (5 bases). Germline values: CDR1 SGHTA, CDR2 FQGNSA. CDR3 length: 13 residues. Trimming stripped 5 bases from V and 6 bases from J, with 13 bases between. The CDR3 is CASSRVGGDGYTF. For the CDR3, the DNA is TGTGCCAGCAGCCGAGTGGGGGGGGATGGCTACACCTTC.

In its sample, this clonotype was seen a few times. V is TRBV15 and J is TRBJ2-5; D unresolved. Germline V gene data show CDR1 as LNHNV and CDR2 as YYDKDF (reference sequence). The CDR3 extends over 13 amino acids. V shed 8 bases and J shed 0 bases, with 10 bases lying between them. CDR3 bases: TGTGCCACCCGTCTCGTGAACCAAGAGACCCAGTACTTC. It codes for CATRLVNQETQYF.

This clonotype was detected only a few times. This chain joins TRBV5-4 and TRBJ2-5; possibly TRBD2 for D (6 bases). CDR1 is SGHNT and CDR2 is YYREEE in the germline V gene (reference sequence). Trimming removed 4 bases at V and 3 bases at J, with 31 bases between. The CDR3 loop spans 20 amino acids. This chain's CDR3 is CASSGGLRADLGQAKETQYF. The CDR3 DNA reads as TGTGCCAGCAGCGGAGGGTTGAGGGCGGACCTGGGGCAAGCAAAAGAGACCCAGTACTTC.